This T cell receptor (beta chain) derives from a study of CD8 T cells in Susac syndrome. The CDR3 loop spans 14 amino acids. CDR1 is DFQATT, CDR2 SNEGSKA, per germline (reference sequence). After removal of 4 bases from V and 5 bases from J, the junction contained 4 bases not matched to a gene. CD8+ and CD4+ T cells circulating in blood were sequenced for TCR beta. The multiple sclerosis controls were treatment-naive patients affected by stable or active relapsing-remitting disease. Negative isolation yielded the CD8+ and CD4+ T cells, while FACS enriched the TEMRA cells. Reverse transcription of roughly 0.45 to 1 ug RNA was carried out with random hexamers. The authors amplified TCR beta CDR3 across 54 Vbeta and 13 Jbeta using immunoSEQ multiplex PCR. Via MiXCR, TCRdb re-called the immunoSEQ multiplex PCR reads, giving one row per CDR3 protein. The sample lists under 200,000 distinct CDR3 sequences; approximately 95% were seen once.

The V call is TRBV20-1, the J call TRBJ2-1; TRBD2 matches 11 bases. The specimen was CD8+ T cells from PBMCs. The sequence derives from a human donor with multiple sclerosis. The CDR3 nucleotides are TGCAGTGCTACCGGGACTAGCGGTCACAATGAGCAGTTCTTC. As protein: CSATGTSGHNEQFF.